This note documents a single T cell receptor beta chain sequence. Its antigen is unknown. Time point denoted: blood 4 weeks post-SBRT, at nephrectomy. As to treatment: 15 Gy SBRT to primary tumor, nephrectomy 4 weeks later. Nephrectomy followed 15 Gy stereotactic body radiation by 4 weeks. Blood was sampled at baseline, 2 weeks and 4 weeks after SBRT. These data belong to a study of radiation and T cells in renal cell carcinoma. Broader study findings: Top tumor clonotypes rose in blood 2 weeks post-radiation, then contracted.

The germline V gene encodes CDR1 LNHDA and CDR2 SQIVND (reference sequence). The trim removed 1 base at V and 9 bases at J, leaving 3 bases unmatched. The CDR3 is 14 residues long. The data were produced by immunoSEQ multiplex PCR, yet TCRdb's version contains in-frame clones alone and is incomplete. This sample has around 180,000 clones, with around 89% found just once. The specimen was blood, collected from a patient whose treatment included radiotherapy and nephrectomy. The clonotype originates from a woman aged 45-65 years with renal cell carcinoma. The chain recombines TRBV19 with TRBJ1-6; 7 bases fit TRBD1. The CDR3 spells CASSIVAGGSPLHF. For the CDR3, the DNA is TGTGCCAGTAGTATAGTGGCAGGGGGTTCACCCCTCCACTTT.